A single sample is the source of the 30 T cell receptor beta chains below, sequenced in a study of blood T cell repertoires in COVID-19. Assay used: immunoSEQ multiplex PCR; TCRdb lists only in-frame clones, some missing. This sample has around 61,000 clones, with approximately 90% found just once. Sequencing was performed on peripheral blood. The origin of the receptors is a man aged 45-65 years with active COVID-19.

Details on this clone: As the CDR3 is not closed by the conserved phenylalanine or tryptophan, this likely results from a read error. The limits of the CDR3 on the DNA are not certain, so only TCRdb's listed CDR3 is given. The V gene is TRBV2, the J gene TRBJ1-2. CDR1 SNHLY and CDR2 FYNNEI come from the germline V gene. Termini included, the CDR3 measures 9 amino acids. CDR3 amino acids: CASSVEGYS.

This chain connects TRBV5-1 to TRBJ1-1; a possible D gene is TRBD1 (5 bases). V gave up 0 bases and J gave up 3 bases, with 9 bases separating them. The germline gives CDR1 SGHRS, CDR2 YFSETQ. The CDR3 consists of 14 residues. CDR3 DNA: TGCGCCAGCAGCTTGGGGCCGGGGGACACTGAAGCTTTCTTT. Translation gives CASSLGPGDTEAFF.

This chain uses TRBV28 with TRBJ2-2; 16 bases fit TRBD2. Germline V gene sequence: CDR1 MDHEN, CDR2 SYDVKM. CDR3 length: 22 residues. With V trimmed by 5 bases and J by 4 bases, 19 bases remained unmatched. The chain's CDR3 is CASSLGSGTSGRGNHITGELFF. CDR3 DNA: TGTGCCAGCAGTCTGGGGTCCGGGACTAGCGGGAGGGGGAATCACATCACCGGGGAGCTGTTTTTT.

This clone was seen more than once but under ten times. The rearrangement links TRBV7-2 to TRBJ1-5; D unclear. The V end lost 8 bases, the J end lost 9 bases, and 17 bases lay between the germline ends. Germline-derived CDR1 and CDR2 are SGHTA and FQGNSA. CDR3 length equals 13 residues. The CDR3 region is CASSKRDPGPQHF. CDR3 in DNA: TGTGCCAGCTCCAAACGGGATCCGGGGCCCCAGCATTTT.

The chain joins TRBV7-2 to TRBJ2-1, with D possibly TRBD1 on 5 matching bases. Germline CDR1 and CDR2: SGHTA and FQGNSA. The CDR3 loop spans 16 amino acids. The V end lost 2 bases, the J end lost 0 bases, and 11 bases lay between the germline ends. The DNA for the CDR3 is TGTGCCAGCAGCTTACAGGGCACGAGCTCCTACAATGAGCAGTTCTTC. Translated: CASSLQGTSSYNEQFF. The entire variable domain, with the rest obtained from reference TRBV7-2 and TRBJ2-1, is as follows: GAGVSQSPSNKVTEKGKDVELRCDPISGHTALYWYRQSLGQGLEFLIYFQGNSAPDKSGLPSDRFSAERTGGSVSTLTIQRTQQEDSAVYLCASSLQGTSSYNEQFFGPGTRLTVL.

The J gene is TRBJ1-5, the V gene TRBV5-1; perhaps TRBD1 as D (5 bases). Germline V CDR1 and CDR2: SGHRS, YFSETQ. The CDR3 length is 14 residues. V lost 0 bases and J 1 base, leaving 5 bases between the germline ends. The CDR3 sequence is CASSLGQSNQPQHF. CDR3 sequence (DNA): TGCGCCAGCAGCTTGGGACAGAGCAATCAGCCCCAGCATTTT.

The rearrangement uses TRBV3-1 (or the pseudogene TRBV3-2) and TRBJ2-2; D is possibly TRBD2 (5 bases). Germline V gene lookup returns CDR1 LGHDT and CDR2 YNNKEL (reference sequence). The CDR3 loop spans 17 amino acids. V was pared by 2 bases and J by 3 bases, with 16 bases between. The CDR3 here is CASSQPGEGEYTGELFF. The CDR3 DNA reads TGTGCCAGCAGCCAACCTGGAGAGGGTGAATACACCGGGGAGCTGTTTTTT.

This clone was seen more than once but under ten times. The rearrangement uses TRBV19 and TRBJ2-3, with TRBD2 matching 9 bases. With 4 bases clipped from V and 2 bases from J, the junction kept 7 bases outside the gene matches. Germline V gene data show CDR1 as LNHDA and CDR2 as SQIVND (reference sequence). The CDR3 length is 16 residues. DNA of the CDR3: TGTGCCAGTAGTACCCAGCGGGAGGTCTTCACAGATACGCAGTATTTT. Amino acids: CASSTQREVFTDTQYF.

The chain joins TRBV27 to TRBJ2-2, with TRBD2 matching over 7 bases. V was clipped by 4 bases and J by 1 base; unmatched bases: 6. The CDR3 has 16 residues. The V gene's germline CDR1 is MNHEY and CDR2 SMNVEV (reference sequence). In nucleotides, the CDR3 is TGTGCCAGCAGTTCAAGGGCGGGGGAGAACACCGGGGAGCTGTTTTTT. As protein: CASSSRAGENTGELFF.

This clone was observed a few times. The rearrangement uses TRBV13 and TRBJ2-3; 15 nucleotides agree with TRBD2. Looked up from germline, CDR1 is PRHDT and CDR2 is FYEKMQ (reference sequence). V gave up 0 bases and J gave up 0 bases; unmatched junction bases: 13. The CDR3 runs 22 residues. The CDR3 spells CASSLGLRFGLAGGPSTDTQYF. CDR3 DNA sequence: TGTGCCAGCAGCTTAGGCCTCCGGTTCGGACTAGCGGGAGGGCCTAGCACAGATACGCAGTATTTT.

The rearrangement links TRBV14 to TRBJ1-4; maybe TRBD1 (5 bases). The CDR3 contains 14 residues. V lost 3 bases and J lost 2, with 7 bases in between. The germline CDR1 and CDR2 sequences are SGHDN and FVKESK. The CDR3 bases are TGTGCCAGCAGCCAGCGGGGGACTAATGAAAAACTGTTTTTT. Its protein is CASSQRGTNEKLFF.

Only one count was recorded for this clone. V usage is TRBV28 and J usage is TRBJ2-1; 9 positions match TRBD1. Per the germline V gene, CDR1 is MDHEN and CDR2 is SYDVKM. The CDR3 extends over 14 amino acids. V lost 2 bases, J lost 8 bases, and 4 bases stayed unmatched. The CDR3, as DNA: TGTGCCAGCAGTTTAGGGGACAGGGAGGATGAGCAGTTCTTC. Its protein product is CASSLGDREDEQFF.

The chain has TRBV2 and TRBJ1-5; 7 bases align to TRBD1. The CDR3 is 15 residues long. The V segment lost 8 bases and the J segment 0 bases; nucleotides outside the gene matches: 7. Looked up from germline, CDR1 is SNHLY and CDR2 is FYNNEI. The CDR3 DNA follows: TGTGCCAGCGGACGACAGGGATATAGCAATCAGCCCCAGCATTTT. Translating it yields CASGRQGYSNQPQHF.

This chain connects TRBV5-6 to TRBJ1-4; D is possibly TRBD1 (5 bases). V was pared by 0 bases and J by 8 bases, with 8 bases between. The CDR3 length is 13 residues. Germline assignment: CDR1 SGHDT and CDR2 YYEEEE. The chain's CDR3 is CASSLVAGEKLFF. The CDR3 DNA reads TGTGCCAGCAGCTTGGTGGCAGGGGAAAAACTGTTTTTT.

J is TRBJ1-3 and V is TRBV4-1; D perhaps matches TRBD1 (6 bases). Germline V gives CDR1 MGHRA, CDR2 YSYEKL. Trimming stripped 4 bases from V and 5 bases from J, with 18 bases between. The CDR3 is 16 amino acids. The CDR3, as DNA: TGCGCCAGCAGCCCCCAAGGGGGTAGGTCGAGAAACACCATATATTTT. Its protein product is CASSPQGGRSRNTIYF.

The V and J genes are TRBV4-1 and TRBJ2-5, with D tentatively TRBD1 (6 bases). CDR3 length equals 14 residues. V was shortened by 1 base and J by 2 bases, with 8 bases between the two germline ends. Germline V gives CDR1 MGHRA, CDR2 YSYEKL. The CDR3 region is CASSQGTDQETQYF. CDR3 DNA: TGCGCCAGCAGCCAAGGGACAGATCAAGAGACCCAGTACTTC.

This clone was detected only a few times. CDR3 DNA: TGTGCCAGCAGCGGGGAAGCAAGGAATCAGCCCCAGCATTTT. Residues: CASSGEARNQPQHF. This chain connects TRBV2 to TRBJ1-5, with no clear D. CDR1 and CDR2 from the germline V gene are SNHLY and FYNNEI. Deletions cut 6 bases from V and 4 bases from J, with 13 bases between. The CDR3 is 14 residues long.

This clone has just one count. The chain links TRBV6-5 to TRBJ1-5, with no clear D. The CDR3 consists of 12 residues. V was shortened by 6 bases and J by 9 bases, with 12 bases between the two germline ends. Germline CDR1 is MNHEY and CDR2 is SVGAGI. The chain's CDR3 is CASRFSEGPQHF. The CDR3 DNA follows: TGTGCCAGCAGATTCTCCGAGGGGCCCCAGCATTTT.

This chain uses TRBV21-1 with TRBJ1-3. TRBV21-1 is a pseudogene locus. This CDR3 contains 10 residues. CDR3: CASPENTIYF. Here the CDR3 DNA reads TGTGCCAGCCCGGAGAACACCATATATTTT.

CDR3 in DNA: TGTGCCAGCAGCTTGAGAGGGGGCCTCTACGAGCAGTACTTC. Amino acid sequence: CASSLRGGLYEQYF. The chain has TRBV5-4 and TRBJ2-7, with 7 bases aligning to TRBD1. Germline V lookup: CDR1 SGHNT, CDR2 YYREEE (reference sequence). The CDR3 covers 14 residues. V shed 1 base and J 3 bases; nucleotides not matched to a gene: 4.

The count of this clone is one. V gene TRBV7-6 combines with J gene TRBJ2-1; TRBD2 matches 8 bases. CDR3 size: 18 residues. Germline CDR1 is SGHVS and CDR2 is FNYEAQ. V lost 5 bases and J lost 0; bases outside the gene matches: 12. Written as DNA, the CDR3 is TGTGCCAGCAGCCTAGGGGGAGCGGGGGCAAACTCCTACAATGAGCAGTTCTTC. Translation: CASSLGGAGANSYNEQFF.

The chain carries TRBV19 and TRBJ1-2; 7 nucleotides line up with TRBD1. From germline, CDR1 is LNHDA and CDR2 SQIVND (reference sequence). The CDR3 spans 15 residues. V lost 9 bases, J lost 5 bases, and 15 bases stayed unmatched. In DNA, the CDR3 is TGTGCCAGCTCCACTCCATCTACAGGGGATTATGGCTACACCTTC. It is translated as CASSTPSTGDYGYTF.

The genes are TRBV7-2 and TRBJ1-2; 9 bases map to TRBD1. Germline-derived CDR1 and CDR2 are SGHTA and FQGNSA. The CDR3 is made up of 15 amino acids. The ends lost 4 bases at V and 3 bases at J; junction bases unmatched: 6. The DNA of the CDR3 is TGTGCCAGCAGCTCCGGGACAGGGAAGGACTATGGCTACACCTTC. It codes for CASSSGTGKDYGYTF.

The gene calls are TRBV30 and TRBJ1-2; TRBD1 is a possible D gene (5 bases). V was clipped by 0 bases and J by 3 bases, with 8 bases between them. Germline lookup yields CDR1 GTSNPN and CDR2 SVGIG (reference sequence). The CDR3 is 13 residues long. The chain's CDR3 is CAWSVDRYYGYTF. The CDR3 region has the DNA TGTGCCTGGAGTGTCGACAGATACTATGGCTACACCTTC.

This clone was detected only once. The V call is TRBV7-2, the J call TRBJ2-4, with 11 bases identical to TRBD1. This CDR3 contains 18 residues. V lost 2 bases, J lost 4 bases, and 10 bases stayed unmatched. Germline V lookup: CDR1 SGHTA, CDR2 FQGNSA. CDR3 bases: TGTGCCAGCAGCTTAAGGCCGGGGACAGGGGGTGTAAAAAACATTCAGTACTTC. Its protein is CASSLRPGTGGVKNIQYF.

The chain joins TRBV7-2 to TRBJ1-1; tentatively, D is TRBD1 (5 bases). This CDR3 spans 14 amino acids. CDR1 is SGHTA and CDR2 is FQGNSA in the germline V gene. Trimming took off 3 bases at V and 3 bases at J, with 11 bases between the two ends. CDR3 in amino acids: CASSFRVRDTEAFF. DNA of the CDR3: TGTGCCAGCAGCTTCAGGGTTCGGGACACTGAAGCTTTCTTT.

The rearrangement joins TRBV29-1 to TRBJ2-3; tentatively, D is TRBD1 (6 bases). The V end was cut by 7 bases, the J end by 5 bases, with 13 bases between. This CDR3 region has 12 residues. Germline V gives CDR1 SQVTM, CDR2 ANQGSEA. CDR3 DNA sequence: TGCAGCGCCAAGAGCAGGGGAGATACGCAGTATTTT. Protein: CSAKSRGDTQYF.

The chain carries TRBV19 and TRBJ1-5; TRBD1 is a possible D gene (6 bases). Trimming pared 7 bases from V and 6 bases from J, leaving 16 bases between. Germline CDR1 is LNHDA and CDR2 is SQIVND (reference sequence). The CDR3 covers 14 residues. The CDR3 nucleotides are TGTGCCAGTAACAACTACAGGGCTCGTCAGCCCCAGCATTTT. It translates to CASNNYRARQPQHF.

The V gene is TRBV9, the J gene TRBJ1-4; 9 nucleotides align to TRBD1. V dropped 3 bases and J dropped 7; count of bases not matched to a gene: 4. Germline CDR1 and CDR2: SGDLS and YYNGEE. This CDR3 is 14 amino acids long. The CDR3 bases are TGTGCCAGCAGCGGAGGACAGGGGCCTGAAAAACTGTTTTTT. Encoded protein: CASSGGQGPEKLFF.

In its sample, this clone was seen a few times. The chain uses TRBV11-3 and TRBJ2-2, with D possibly matching TRBD2 (6 bases). Trimming shortened V by 5 bases and J by 6 bases, and 13 bases separated the two germline ends. The CDR3 consists of 14 residues. Germline values: CDR1 SGHNT, CDR2 YENEEA. CDR3 sequence: CASSPGGTPGELFF. CDR3 coding DNA: TGTGCCAGCAGCCCTGGGGGGACCCCCGGGGAGCTGTTTTTT.